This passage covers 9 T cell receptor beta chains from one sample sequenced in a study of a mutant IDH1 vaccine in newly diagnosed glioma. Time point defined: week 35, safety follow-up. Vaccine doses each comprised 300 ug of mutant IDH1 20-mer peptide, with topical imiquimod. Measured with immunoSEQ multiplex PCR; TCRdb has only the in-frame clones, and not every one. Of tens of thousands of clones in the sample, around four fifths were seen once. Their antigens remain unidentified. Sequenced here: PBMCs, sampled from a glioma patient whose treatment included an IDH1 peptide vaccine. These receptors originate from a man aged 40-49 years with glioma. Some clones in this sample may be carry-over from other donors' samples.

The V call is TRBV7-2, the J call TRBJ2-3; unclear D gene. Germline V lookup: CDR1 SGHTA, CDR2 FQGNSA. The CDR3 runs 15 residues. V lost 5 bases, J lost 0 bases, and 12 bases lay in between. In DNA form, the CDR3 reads TGTGCCAGCAGCACGACTGGATCTAGCACAGATACGCAGTATTTT. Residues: CASSTTGSSTDTQYF.

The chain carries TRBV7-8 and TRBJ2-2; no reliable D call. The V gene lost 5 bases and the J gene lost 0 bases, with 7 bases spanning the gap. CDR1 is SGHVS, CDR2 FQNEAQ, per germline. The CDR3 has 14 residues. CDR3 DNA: TGTGCCAGCAGCCTCCGGACGAACACCGGGGAGCTGTTTTTT. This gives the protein CASSLRTNTGELFF.

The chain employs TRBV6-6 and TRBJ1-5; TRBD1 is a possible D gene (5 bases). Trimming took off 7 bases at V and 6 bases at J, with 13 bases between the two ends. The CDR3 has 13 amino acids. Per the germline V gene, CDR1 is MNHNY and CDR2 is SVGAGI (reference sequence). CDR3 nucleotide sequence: TGTGCCAGCATGAGCAGGGCCACTCAGCCCCAGCATTTT. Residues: CASMSRATQPQHF.

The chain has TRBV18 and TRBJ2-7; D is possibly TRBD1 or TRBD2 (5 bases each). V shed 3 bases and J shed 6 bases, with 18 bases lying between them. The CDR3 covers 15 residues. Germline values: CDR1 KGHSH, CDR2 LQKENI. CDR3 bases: TGTGCCAGCTCACCCCGGGACCTCGGCCGAGGCGAGCAGTACTTC. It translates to CASSPRDLGRGEQYF.

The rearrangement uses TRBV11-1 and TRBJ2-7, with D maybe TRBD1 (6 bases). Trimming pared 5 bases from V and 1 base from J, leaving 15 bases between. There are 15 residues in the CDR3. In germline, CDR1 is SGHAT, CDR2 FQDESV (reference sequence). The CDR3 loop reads CASSLFGQSSYEQYF. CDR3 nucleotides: TGTGCCAGCAGCCTCTTCGGACAGAGTTCCTACGAGCAGTACTTC.

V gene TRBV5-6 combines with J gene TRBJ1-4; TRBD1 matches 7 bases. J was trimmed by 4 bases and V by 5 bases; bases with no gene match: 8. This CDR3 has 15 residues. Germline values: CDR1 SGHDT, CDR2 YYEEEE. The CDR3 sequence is CASRPSGTDNEKLFF. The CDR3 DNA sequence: TGTGCCAGCAGGCCATCCGGGACAGATAATGAAAAACTGTTTTTT.

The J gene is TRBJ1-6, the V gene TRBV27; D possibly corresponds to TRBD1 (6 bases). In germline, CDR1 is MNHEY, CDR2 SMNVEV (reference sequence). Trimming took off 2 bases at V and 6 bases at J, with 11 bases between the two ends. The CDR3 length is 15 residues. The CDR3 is CASSLMTGSNSPLHF. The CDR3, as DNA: TGTGCCAGCAGTTTAATGACAGGAAGTAATTCACCCCTCCACTTT.

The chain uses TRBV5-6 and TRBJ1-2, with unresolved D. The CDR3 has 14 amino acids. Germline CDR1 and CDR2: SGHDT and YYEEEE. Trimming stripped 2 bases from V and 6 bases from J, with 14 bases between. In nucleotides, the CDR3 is TGTGCCAGCAGCTTTCTTAGTTTTTTCGATGGCTACACCTTC. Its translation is CASSFLSFFDGYTF.

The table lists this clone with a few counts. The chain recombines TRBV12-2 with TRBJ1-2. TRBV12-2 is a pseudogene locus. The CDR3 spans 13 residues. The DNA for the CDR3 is TGTGCAAGTCGCTTAGAAGTCTTTCCTGGCTACACCTTC. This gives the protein CASRLEVFPGYTF.